The present T cell receptor (beta chain) was sequenced within a study of cytomegalovirus exposure and HLA in healthy donors. Broader study findings: In a later analysis, V- and J-gene trimming of beta chains associated with a DCLRE1C missense variant, replicated independently. Per a prior analysis, the majority of TCR beta V segments were productive roughly 90% or roughly 30% of the time. The presence/absence work took it that sequencing depth was about the same across donors. Reported findings show TCR beta sequences accurately forecast HLA-A and HLA-B alleles in most subjects.

For this clone: Its antigen is unidentified.

Primers included in the PCR were 60 Vbeta and 13 Jbeta primers. The data were produced by immunoSEQ multiplex PCR, yet TCRdb's version contains in-frame clones alone and is incomplete. The sample yields some 160,000 clones, about two thirds seen once. In germline, CDR1 is KGHSH, CDR2 LQKENI. V lost 3 bases and J lost 0, with 11 bases in between. The CDR3 contains 16 residues. The sample comprised PBMCs. The TCR sequence derives from a man aged 35 to 55 in good health and CMV-seronegative. The chain links TRBV18 to TRBJ1-4, with D uncertain. This chain's CDR3 is CASSPRQTATNEKLFF. In DNA form, the CDR3 reads TGTGCCAGCTCACCTCGGCAGACTGCAACTAATGAAAAACTGTTTTTT.